These T cell receptor beta chains were read from a single sample in a study of Graves' ophthalmopathy and Graves' hyperthyroidism. Each CDR3 protein gets one entry after TCRdb re-called the multiplex PCR reads with MiXCR. The sample has 650,000 to 800,000 distinct CDR3 sequences, roughly 41% seen once. Sequenced material: peripheral blood. The receptors were gathered from an adult man with Graves' ophthalmopathy. The CDR3 runs from the conserved cysteine through the conserved F or W. The D gene is left open where the match is weak. Part of the rows lack a size; the others show once, few, many or a class for expanded clones.

CDR3 protein: CSASDRGLEKLFF
CDR3 DNA: TGCAGTGCTAGCGACAGGGGGTTGGAAAAACTGTTTTTT
clone size: -
V gene: TRBV20-1
J gene: TRBJ1-4
D gene: TRBD1

CDR3 protein: CASRGGAPYEQYF
CDR3 DNA: TGTGCCAGCAGGGGAGGGGCACCCTACGAGCAGTACTTC
clone size: -
V gene: TRBV2
J gene: TRBJ2-7
D gene: TRBD2

CDR3 protein: CASTRGQASGNTIYF
CDR3 DNA: TGTGCCAGCACGAGGGGGCAGGCCTCTGGAAACACCATATATTTT
clone size: many
V gene: TRBV7-9
J gene: TRBJ1-3
D gene: TRBD1

CDR3 protein: CAISEASTDTQYF
CDR3 DNA: TGTGCCATCAGTGAGGCCAGCACAGATACGCAGTATTTT
clone size: -
V gene: TRBV10-3
J gene: TRBJ2-3
D gene: -

CDR3 protein: CASSSGQVQGTQYF
CDR3 DNA: TGTGCCAGCAGCTCCGGACAGGTTCAGGGGACCCAGTACTTC
clone size: many
V gene: TRBV9
J gene: TRBJ2-5
D gene: TRBD1

CDR3 protein: CASSQGPRRYSNTGELFF
CDR3 DNA: TGTGCCAGCAGCCAGGGACCCAGGCGTTACTCGAACACCGGGGAGCTGTTTTTT
clone size: -
V gene: TRBV11-2
J gene: TRBJ2-2
D gene: -

CDR3 protein: CAVGREWETQYF
CDR3 DNA: TGTGCCGTTGGACGGGAGTGGGAGACCCAGTACTTC
clone size: once
V gene: TRBV10-3
J gene: TRBJ2-5
D gene: -

CDR3 protein: CASSLVRGEQYF
CDR3 DNA: TGTGCCAGCAGCTTGGTCAGGGGCGAGCAGTACTTC
clone size: many
V gene: TRBV7-9
J gene: TRBJ2-7
D gene: -

CDR3 protein: CASSKRRGLAGDTQYF
CDR3 DNA: TGTGCCAGCAGTAAGAGAAGGGGACTAGCAGGGGATACGCAGTATTTT
clone size: many
V gene: TRBV25-1
J gene: TRBJ2-3
D gene: TRBD2

CDR3 protein: CASSYLQGDEQYF
CDR3 DNA: TGTGCCAGCAGTTACCTACAGGGGGACGAGCAGTACTTC
clone size: many
V gene: TRBV6-6
J gene: TRBJ2-7
D gene: TRBD1

CDR3 protein: CSAEPGQGRSNEKLFF
CDR3 DNA: TGCAGTGCAGAACCGGGACAGGGAAGGAGTAATGAAAAACTGTTTTTT
clone size: -
V gene: TRBV20-1
J gene: TRBJ1-4
D gene: TRBD1

CDR3 protein: CASSPLWSGAGTGELFF
CDR3 DNA: TGCGCCAGCAGCCCCCTTTGGTCTGGGGCCGGCACCGGGGAGCTGTTTTTT
clone size: few
V gene: TRBV7-9
J gene: TRBJ2-2
D gene: -

CDR3 protein: CATDRGEATRSFEQYF
CDR3 DNA: TGTGCCACCGACAGGGGGGAAGCTACGAGGTCCTTCGAGCAGTACTTC
clone size: -
V gene: TRBV10-3
J gene: TRBJ2-7
D gene: TRBD1

CDR3 protein: CASSYGPMAGSSTDTQYF
CDR3 DNA: TGTGCCAGCAGTTACGGGCCCATGGCGGGTTCCAGCACAGATACGCAGTATTTT
clone size: -
V gene: TRBV10-3
J gene: TRBJ2-3
D gene: -

CDR3 protein: CASSRQGGETQHF
CDR3 DNA: TGTGCCAGCAGCAGACAGGGGGGCGAGACCCAGCACTTC
clone size: -
V gene: TRBV7-9
J gene: TRBJ2-5
D gene: TRBD1

CDR3 protein: CASSPRPSYEQYF
CDR3 DNA: TGTGCCAGCAGCCCCCGCCCCTCCTACGAGCAGTACTTC
clone size: many
V gene: TRBV11-1
J gene: TRBJ2-7
D gene: -

CDR3 protein: CASSLQGGHNQPQHF
CDR3 DNA: TGCGCCAGCAGCTTACAGGGAGGGCACAATCAGCCCCAGCATTTT
clone size: few
V gene: TRBV5-1
J gene: TRBJ1-5
D gene: -

CDR3 protein: CATSEGTGGSGELFF
CDR3 DNA: TGTGCCACCAGTGAAGGGACAGGGGGCTCCGGGGAGCTGTTTTTT
clone size: few
V gene: TRBV24-1
J gene: TRBJ2-2
D gene: TRBD1

CDR3 protein: CASSSRKAAEAFF
CDR3 DNA: TGTGCCAGCAGCTCTCGGAAGGCGGCTGAAGCTTTCTTT
clone size: many
V gene: TRBV5-8
J gene: TRBJ1-1
D gene: -

CDR3 protein: CASSFLGAVQETQYF
CDR3 DNA: TGCGCCAGCAGCTTCCTCGGCGCCGTACAAGAGACCCAGTACTTC
clone size: many
V gene: TRBV5-1
J gene: TRBJ2-5
D gene: -

CDR3 protein: CATRPGTGFGTEAFF
CDR3 DNA: TGTGCCACCCGTCCCGGGACAGGGTTCGGCACTGAAGCTTTCTTT
clone size: many
V gene: TRBV24-1
J gene: TRBJ1-1
D gene: TRBD1

CDR3 protein: CATSGLQETQYF
CDR3 DNA: TGTGCCACCAGTGGACTTCAAGAGACCCAGTACTTC
clone size: -
V gene: TRBV24-1
J gene: TRBJ2-5
D gene: -

CDR3 protein: CSGRTSGKETQYF
CDR3 DNA: TGCAGCGGGAGGACTAGCGGGAAAGAGACCCAGTACTTC
clone size: -
V gene: TRBV29-1
J gene: TRBJ2-5
D gene: TRBD2

CDR3 protein: CASSLTLEGTGGYTF
CDR3 DNA: TGTGCCAGCAGCTTAACCTTGGAGGGAACGGGCGGCTACACCTTC
clone size: -
V gene: TRBV11-2
J gene: TRBJ1-2
D gene: -

CDR3 protein: CASSPTGQEGLFF
CDR3 DNA: TGTGCCAGCAGCCCCACGGGGCAGGAGGGCCTGTTTTTT
clone size: few
V gene: TRBV11-2
J gene: TRBJ2-2
D gene: -

CDR3 protein: CASSSLTGGTEAFF
CDR3 DNA: TGTGCCAGCAGTTCATTAACAGGGGGAACTGAAGCTTTCTTT
clone size: -
V gene: TRBV10-3
J gene: TRBJ1-1
D gene: TRBD1

CDR3 protein: CASSHRGSTNEKLFF
CDR3 DNA: TGTGCCAGCAGCCATAGGGGTTCGACTAATGAAAAACTGTTTTTT
clone size: few
V gene: TRBV3-1
J gene: TRBJ1-4
D gene: -

CDR3 protein: CAWRSWGWTEAFF
CDR3 DNA: TGTGCCTGGAGAAGCTGGGGCTGGACTGAAGCTTTCTTT
clone size: -
V gene: TRBV30
J gene: TRBJ1-1
D gene: -

CDR3 protein: CAWSASEKLFF
CDR3 DNA: TGTGCCTGGAGTGCCAGTGAAAAACTGTTTTTT
clone size: few
V gene: TRBV30
J gene: TRBJ1-4
D gene: -

CDR3 protein: CASSYQPGGYEQYF
CDR3 DNA: TGTGCCAGCAGTTACCAGCCCGGCGGCTACGAGCAGTACTTC
clone size: few
V gene: TRBV6-6
J gene: TRBJ2-7
D gene: -

CDR3 protein: CASSPTRGSNQPQHF
CDR3 DNA: TGTGCCAGCAGTCCCACGAGGGGAAGCAATCAGCCCCAGCATTTT
clone size: many
V gene: TRBV12-3/TRBV12-4
J gene: TRBJ1-5
D gene: -

CDR3 protein: CASRGLGDDPYEQYF
CDR3 DNA: TGTGCCAGTAGGGGTTTAGGGGATGACCCCTACGAGCAGTACTTC
clone size: few
V gene: TRBV19
J gene: TRBJ2-7
D gene: -

CDR3 protein: CASRPSSYEQYF
CDR3 DNA: TGTGCCAGCAGGCCTAGCTCCTACGAGCAGTACTTC
clone size: -
V gene: TRBV10-3
J gene: TRBJ2-7
D gene: -

CDR3 protein: CASSATGDYGYTF
CDR3 DNA: TGTGCCAGTAGTGCAACAGGGGACTATGGCTACACCTTC
clone size: many
V gene: TRBV19
J gene: TRBJ1-2
D gene: TRBD1

CDR3 protein: CATSDARTSGTSGELFF
CDR3 DNA: TGTGCCACCAGTGACGCTCGGACTAGCGGGACTTCCGGGGAGCTGTTTTTT
clone size: many
V gene: TRBV24-1
J gene: TRBJ2-2
D gene: TRBD2

CDR3 protein: CASSLGQGGGQPQHF
CDR3 DNA: TGCGCCAGCAGCTTGGGACAGGGAGGTGGTCAGCCCCAGCATTTT
clone size: many
V gene: TRBV5-1
J gene: TRBJ1-5
D gene: TRBD1

CDR3 protein: CSGLQGRGEAFF
CDR3 DNA: TGCAGTGGTTTACAGGGTAGGGGTGAAGCTTTCTTT
clone size: many
V gene: TRBV20-1
J gene: TRBJ1-1
D gene: -

CDR3 protein: CASSSWAENRGSTGELFF
CDR3 DNA: TGTGCCAGTAGTTCCTGGGCTGAGAACAGGGGGTCCACCGGGGAGCTGTTTTTT
clone size: -
V gene: TRBV19
J gene: TRBJ2-2
D gene: TRBD1

CDR3 protein: CSARVGGSYNSPLHF
CDR3 DNA: TGCAGTGCTAGAGTCGGTGGGTCCTATAATTCACCCCTCCACTTT
clone size: -
V gene: TRBV20-1
J gene: TRBJ1-6
D gene: -

CDR3 protein: CSASFERGLTDTQYF
CDR3 DNA: TGCAGTGCTAGTTTCGAGCGGGGACTCACAGATACGCAGTATTTT
clone size: few
V gene: TRBV20-1
J gene: TRBJ2-3
D gene: TRBD2

CDR3 protein: CASSWTSGGTDTHYF
CDR3 DNA: TGTGCCAGCAGCTGGACTAGCGGGGGGACAGATACGCACTATTTT
clone size: once
V gene: TRBV7-2
J gene: TRBJ2-3
D gene: TRBD2

CDR3 protein: CATSREKTSTDTQYF
CDR3 DNA: TGTGCCACCAGCAGAGAAAAGACTAGCACAGATACGCAGTATTTT
clone size: many
V gene: TRBV15
J gene: TRBJ2-3
D gene: -

CDR3 protein: CSAKVTSNTEAFF
CDR3 DNA: TGCAGTGCTAAGGTCACGTCGAACACTGAAGCTTTCTTT
clone size: many
V gene: TRBV20-1
J gene: TRBJ1-1
D gene: -

CDR3 protein: CAIRRGDETQYF
CDR3 DNA: TGTGCCATCAGGAGGGGTGATGAGACCCAGTACTTC
clone size: -
V gene: TRBV10-3
J gene: TRBJ2-5
D gene: -

CDR3 protein: CASSDPSPGQPEAFF
CDR3 DNA: TGTGCCAGCAGTGATCCCTCCCCGGGACAGCCTGAAGCTTTCTTT
clone size: many
V gene: TRBV25-1
J gene: TRBJ1-1
D gene: TRBD1

CDR3 protein: CASSPIRVGGTEAFF
CDR3 DNA: TGTGCCAGCAGTCCAATTCGGGTAGGCGGCACTGAAGCTTTCTTT
clone size: -
V gene: TRBV6-1
J gene: TRBJ1-1
D gene: -

CDR3 protein: CASSIGVLGTEAFF
CDR3 DNA: TGTGCCAGCAGTATAGGGGTTCTCGGCACTGAAGCTTTCTTT
clone size: -
V gene: TRBV12-3/TRBV12-4
J gene: TRBJ1-1
D gene: -

CDR3 protein: CSARGLAGGPSTGAYEQYF
CDR3 DNA: TGCAGTGCTAGGGGACTAGCGGGAGGTCCATCAACAGGGGCCTACGAGCAGTACTTC
clone size: -
V gene: TRBV20-1
J gene: TRBJ2-7
D gene: TRBD2

CDR3 protein: CASSSPGQPNNYGYTF
CDR3 DNA: TGTGCCAGCAGCTCCCCAGGACAGCCAAACAACTATGGCTACACCTTC
clone size: many
V gene: TRBV11-2
J gene: TRBJ1-2
D gene: -